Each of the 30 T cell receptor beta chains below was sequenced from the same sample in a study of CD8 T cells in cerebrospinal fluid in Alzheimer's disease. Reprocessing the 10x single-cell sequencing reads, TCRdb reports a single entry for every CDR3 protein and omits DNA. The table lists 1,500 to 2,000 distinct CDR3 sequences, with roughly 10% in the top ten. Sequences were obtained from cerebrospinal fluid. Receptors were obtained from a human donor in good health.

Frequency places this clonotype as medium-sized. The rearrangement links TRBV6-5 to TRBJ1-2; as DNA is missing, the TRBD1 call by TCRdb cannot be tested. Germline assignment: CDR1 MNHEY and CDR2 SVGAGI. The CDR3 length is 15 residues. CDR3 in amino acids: CASRIFGGQSYGYTF.

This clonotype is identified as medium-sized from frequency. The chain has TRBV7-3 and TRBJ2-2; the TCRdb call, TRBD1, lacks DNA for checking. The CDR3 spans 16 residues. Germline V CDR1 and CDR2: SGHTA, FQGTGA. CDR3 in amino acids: CASSLPDRVKTGELFF. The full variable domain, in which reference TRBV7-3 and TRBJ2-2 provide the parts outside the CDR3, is GAGVSQTPSNKVTEKGKYVELRCDPISGHTALYWYRQSLGQGPEFLIYFQGTGAADDSGLPNDRFFAVRPEGSVSTLKIQRTERGDSAVYLCASSLPDRVKTGELFFGEGSRLTVL.

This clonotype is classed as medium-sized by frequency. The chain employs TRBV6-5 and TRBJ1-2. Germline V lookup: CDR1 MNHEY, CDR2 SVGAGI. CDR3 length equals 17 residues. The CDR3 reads CASSYSTFRLANYGYTF.

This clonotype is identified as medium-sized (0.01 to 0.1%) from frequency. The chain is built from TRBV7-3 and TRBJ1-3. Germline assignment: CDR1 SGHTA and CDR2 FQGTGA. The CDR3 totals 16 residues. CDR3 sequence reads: CASSLGLGLSGNTIYF.

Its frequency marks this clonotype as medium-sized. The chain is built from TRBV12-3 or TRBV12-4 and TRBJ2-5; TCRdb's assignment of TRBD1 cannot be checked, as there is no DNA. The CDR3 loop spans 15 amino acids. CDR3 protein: CASSLVGGVQETQYF.

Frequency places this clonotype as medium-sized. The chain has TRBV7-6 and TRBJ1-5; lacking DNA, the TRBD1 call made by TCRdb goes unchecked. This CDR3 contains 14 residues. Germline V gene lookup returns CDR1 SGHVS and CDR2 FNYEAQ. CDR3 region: CASSLAAGNQPQHF.

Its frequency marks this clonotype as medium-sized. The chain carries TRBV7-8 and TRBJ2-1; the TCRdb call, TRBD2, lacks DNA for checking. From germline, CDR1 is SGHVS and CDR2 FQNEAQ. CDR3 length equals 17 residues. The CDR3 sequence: CASSPTSGTSSYNEQFF. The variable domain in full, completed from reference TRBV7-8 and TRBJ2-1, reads GAGVSQSPRYKVAKRGQDVALRCDPISGHVSLFWYQQALGQGPEFLTYFQNEAQLDKSGLPSDRFFAERPEGSVSTLKIQRTQQEDSAVYLCASSPTSGTSSYNEQFFGPGTRLTVL.

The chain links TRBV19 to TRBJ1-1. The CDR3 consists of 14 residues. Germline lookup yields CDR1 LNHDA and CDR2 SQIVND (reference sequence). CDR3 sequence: CASSIGERYTEAFF.

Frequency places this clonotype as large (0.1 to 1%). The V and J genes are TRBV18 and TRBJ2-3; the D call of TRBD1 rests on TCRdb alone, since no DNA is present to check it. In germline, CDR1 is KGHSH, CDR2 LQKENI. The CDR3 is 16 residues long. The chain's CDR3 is CASSPLKGQLTDTQYF.

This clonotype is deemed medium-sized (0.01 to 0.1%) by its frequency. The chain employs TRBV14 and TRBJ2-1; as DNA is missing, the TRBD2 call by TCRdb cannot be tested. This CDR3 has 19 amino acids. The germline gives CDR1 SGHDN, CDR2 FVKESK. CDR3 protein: CASSQTMGTSGRLYNEQFF.

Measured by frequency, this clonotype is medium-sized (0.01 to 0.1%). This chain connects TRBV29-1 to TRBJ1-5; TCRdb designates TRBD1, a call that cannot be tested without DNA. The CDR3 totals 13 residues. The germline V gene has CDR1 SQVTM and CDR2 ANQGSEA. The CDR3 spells CSVATGYNQPQHF.

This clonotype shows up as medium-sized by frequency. CDR3 residues: CASSFDPGTYEQYF. The V and J genes are TRBV7-9 and TRBJ2-7; absent DNA, TCRdb's TRBD1 call cannot be checked. The length of the CDR3 is 14 residues. CDR1 and CDR2 (germline): SEHNR, FQNEAQ (reference sequence).

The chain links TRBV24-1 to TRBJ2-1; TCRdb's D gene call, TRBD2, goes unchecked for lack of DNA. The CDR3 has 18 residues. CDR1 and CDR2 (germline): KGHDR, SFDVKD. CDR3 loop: CATSDFASGRAPYNEQFF.

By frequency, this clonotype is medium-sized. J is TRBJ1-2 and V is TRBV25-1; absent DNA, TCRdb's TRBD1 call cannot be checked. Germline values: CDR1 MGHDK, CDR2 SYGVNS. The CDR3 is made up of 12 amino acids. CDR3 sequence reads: CASRQQDYGYTF.

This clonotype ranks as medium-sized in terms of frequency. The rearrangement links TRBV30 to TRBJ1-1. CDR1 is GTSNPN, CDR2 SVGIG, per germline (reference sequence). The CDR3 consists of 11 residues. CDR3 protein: CAWSIPAAAFF. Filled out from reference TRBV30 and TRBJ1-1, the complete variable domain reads SQTIHQWPATLVQPVGSPLSLECTVEGTSNPNLYWYRQAAGRGLQLLFYSVGIGQISSEVPQNLSASRPQDRQFILSSKKLLLSDSGFYLCAWSIPAAAFFGQGTRLTVV.

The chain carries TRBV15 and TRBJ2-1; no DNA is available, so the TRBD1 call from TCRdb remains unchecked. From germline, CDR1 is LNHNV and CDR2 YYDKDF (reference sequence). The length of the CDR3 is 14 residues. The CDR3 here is CATSRQTGSNEQFF.

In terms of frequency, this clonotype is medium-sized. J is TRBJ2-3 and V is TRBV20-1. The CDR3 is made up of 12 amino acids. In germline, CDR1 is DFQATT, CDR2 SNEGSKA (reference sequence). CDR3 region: CSATDRTDTQYF.

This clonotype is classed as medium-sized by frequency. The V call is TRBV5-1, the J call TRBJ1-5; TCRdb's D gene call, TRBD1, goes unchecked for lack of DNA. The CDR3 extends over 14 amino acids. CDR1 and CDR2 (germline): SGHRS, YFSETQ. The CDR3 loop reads CASSLGTGGAAQHF.

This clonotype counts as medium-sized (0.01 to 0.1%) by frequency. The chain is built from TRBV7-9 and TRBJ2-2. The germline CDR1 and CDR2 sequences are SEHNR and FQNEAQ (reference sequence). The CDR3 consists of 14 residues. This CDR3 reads CASSLALVSGELFF.

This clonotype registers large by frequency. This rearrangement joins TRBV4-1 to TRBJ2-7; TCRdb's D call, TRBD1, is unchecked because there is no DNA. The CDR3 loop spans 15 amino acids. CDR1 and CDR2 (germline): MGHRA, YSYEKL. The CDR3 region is CASSQDGRDDYEQYF.

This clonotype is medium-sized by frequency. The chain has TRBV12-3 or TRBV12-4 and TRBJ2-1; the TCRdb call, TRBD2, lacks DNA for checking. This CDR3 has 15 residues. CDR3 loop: CASSGSGSTYNEQFF.

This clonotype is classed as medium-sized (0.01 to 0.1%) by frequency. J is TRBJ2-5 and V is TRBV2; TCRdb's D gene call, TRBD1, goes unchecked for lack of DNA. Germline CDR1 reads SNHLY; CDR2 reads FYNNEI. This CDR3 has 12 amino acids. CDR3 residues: CASSSPQGAQYF.

The CDR3 loop reads CASSRQGEGYEQYF. The chain uses TRBV5-1 and TRBJ2-7; TCRdb's D call, TRBD1, is unchecked because there is no DNA. Per the germline V gene, CDR1 is SGHRS and CDR2 is YFSETQ. The CDR3 runs 14 residues. Complete variable domain (other parts from reference TRBV5-1 and TRBJ2-7): KAGVTQTPRYLIKTRGQQVTLSCSPISGHRSVSWYQQTPGQGLQFLFEYFSETQRNKGNFPGRFSGRQFSNSRSEMNVSTLELGDSALYLCASSRQGEGYEQYFGPGTRLTVT.

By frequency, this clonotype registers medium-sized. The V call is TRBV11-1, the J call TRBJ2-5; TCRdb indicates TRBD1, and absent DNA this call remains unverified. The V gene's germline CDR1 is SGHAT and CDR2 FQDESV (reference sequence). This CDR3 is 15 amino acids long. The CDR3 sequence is CASSRGRGPQETQYF.

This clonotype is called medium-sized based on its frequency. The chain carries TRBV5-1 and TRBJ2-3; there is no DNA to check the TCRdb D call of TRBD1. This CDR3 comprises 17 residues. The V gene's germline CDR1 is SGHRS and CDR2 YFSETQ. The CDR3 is CASSLVVRDTGTDTQYF.

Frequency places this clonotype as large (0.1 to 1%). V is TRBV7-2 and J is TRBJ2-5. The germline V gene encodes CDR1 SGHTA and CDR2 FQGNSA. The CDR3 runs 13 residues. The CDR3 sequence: CASSLSRQETQYF.

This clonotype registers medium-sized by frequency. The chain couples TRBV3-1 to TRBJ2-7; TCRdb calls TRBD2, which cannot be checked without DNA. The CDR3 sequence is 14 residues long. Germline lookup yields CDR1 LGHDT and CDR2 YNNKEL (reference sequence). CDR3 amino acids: CASSQTSGSHEQYF.

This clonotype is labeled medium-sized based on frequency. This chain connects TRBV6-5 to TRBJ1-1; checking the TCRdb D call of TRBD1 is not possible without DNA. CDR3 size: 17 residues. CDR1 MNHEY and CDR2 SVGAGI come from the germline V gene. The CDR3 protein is CASSYSRTGGLNTEAFF.

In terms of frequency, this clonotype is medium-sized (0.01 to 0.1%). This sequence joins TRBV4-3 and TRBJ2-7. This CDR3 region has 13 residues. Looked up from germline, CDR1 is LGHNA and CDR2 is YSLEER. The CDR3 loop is CASSQDWPGEQYF.

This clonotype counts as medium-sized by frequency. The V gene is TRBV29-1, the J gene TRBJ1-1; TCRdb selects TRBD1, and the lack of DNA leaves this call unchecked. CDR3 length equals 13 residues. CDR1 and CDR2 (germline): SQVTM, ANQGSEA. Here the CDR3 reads CSTRQLPNTEAFF. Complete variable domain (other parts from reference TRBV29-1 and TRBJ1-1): SAVISQKPSRDICQRGTSLTIQCQVDSQVTMMFWYRQQPGQSLTLIATANQGSEATYESGFVIDKFPISRPNLTFSTLTVSNMSPEDSSIYLCSTRQLPNTEAFFGQGTRLTVV.